This T cell receptor (beta chain) emerged from a study of cytomegalovirus exposure and HLA in healthy donors. This clone was seen a single time. Its antigen is not known. Donors were drawn from the approximately 110-subject validation cohort, separate from the roughly 700-subject first cohort. Data came from immunoSEQ multiplex PCR; TCRdb stores just in-frame clones and leaves some out. The table lists over 100,000 clones, 88% of them singletons, with approximately 2% in the top ten. Study-level points and caveats: Whilst most TCR sequences proved rare, a subset of public TCRs occurred across many donors. Among TCR beta chains, those listed as cytomegalovirus-associated numbered 164.

The germline V and J ends were trimmed by 5 bases and 0 bases, with 16 bases remaining between them. This CDR3 is built from 16 residues. The V gene's germline CDR1 is MNHEY and CDR2 SMNVEV (reference sequence). Sequencing was carried out using PBMCs. The sequence derives from a woman younger than 30 in good health and CMV-seronegative. The rearrangement joins TRBV27 to TRBJ1-2, with D possibly TRBD1 on 5 matching bases. The CDR3 nucleotides read TGTGCCAGCAGTCCCGGTCAGGGAGGAGCTAACTATGGCTACACCTTC. Translated: CASSPGQGGANYGYTF.